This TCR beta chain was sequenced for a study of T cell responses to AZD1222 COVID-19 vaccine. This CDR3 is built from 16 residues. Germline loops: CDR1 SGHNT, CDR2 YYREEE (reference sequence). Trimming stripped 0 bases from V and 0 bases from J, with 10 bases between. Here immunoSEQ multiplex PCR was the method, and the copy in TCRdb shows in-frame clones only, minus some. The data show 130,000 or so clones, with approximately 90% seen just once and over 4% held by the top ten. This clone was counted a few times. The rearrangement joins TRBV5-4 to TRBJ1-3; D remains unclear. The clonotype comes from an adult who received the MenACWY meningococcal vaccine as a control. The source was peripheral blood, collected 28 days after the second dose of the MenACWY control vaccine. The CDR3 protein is CASSLGGLDSGNTIYF. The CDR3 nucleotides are TGTGCCAGCAGCTTGGGTGGACTAGACTCTGGAAACACCATATATTTT.